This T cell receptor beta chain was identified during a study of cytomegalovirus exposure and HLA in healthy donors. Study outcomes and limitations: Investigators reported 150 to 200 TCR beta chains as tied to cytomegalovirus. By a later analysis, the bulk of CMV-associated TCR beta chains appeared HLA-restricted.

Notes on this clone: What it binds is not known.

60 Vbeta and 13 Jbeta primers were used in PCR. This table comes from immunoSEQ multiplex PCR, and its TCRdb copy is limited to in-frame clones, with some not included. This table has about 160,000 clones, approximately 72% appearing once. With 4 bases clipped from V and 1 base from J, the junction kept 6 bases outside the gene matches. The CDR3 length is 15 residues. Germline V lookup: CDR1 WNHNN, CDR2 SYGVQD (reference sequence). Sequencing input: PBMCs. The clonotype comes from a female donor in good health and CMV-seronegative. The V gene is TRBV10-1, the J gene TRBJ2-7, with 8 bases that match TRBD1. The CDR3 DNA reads TGCGCCAGCAGTGCGCGGACAGGGTCATCCTACGAGCAGTACTTC. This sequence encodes CASSARTGSSYEQYF.